This paragraph reports one T cell receptor (beta chain). TCRdb called the RACE reads again in MiXCR, with one record for every CDR3 protein. The sample consists of 250,000 to 300,000 distinct CDR3 sequences, about 7.7% of them appearing once. Between the trimmed V and J ends, which lost 5 bases and 8 bases, there was a span of 18 bases. Germline CDR1 MNHEY, CDR2 SVGAGI. This CDR3 contains 14 residues. Time point reported: pre-sensitization, week 0. Treatment reported: therapeutic diphenylcyclopropenone sensitization with weekly scalp DPC. This sample was taken from a study of human T cells and chemical hapten exposure.

The sequencing used whole blood, collected in connection with sensitization to the hapten diphenylcyclopropenone (DPC). The sequence was collected from a man aged 18-30 years with alopecia areata. Some clones in this sample may be carry-over from other donors' samples. The genes are TRBV6-5 and TRBJ1-1; weak D call: TRBD1 (5 bases). The CDR3: CASSGGSLRGEAFF. The DNA for the CDR3 is TGTGCCAGCAGTGGGGGATCCCTCCGGGGGGAAGCTTTCTTT.